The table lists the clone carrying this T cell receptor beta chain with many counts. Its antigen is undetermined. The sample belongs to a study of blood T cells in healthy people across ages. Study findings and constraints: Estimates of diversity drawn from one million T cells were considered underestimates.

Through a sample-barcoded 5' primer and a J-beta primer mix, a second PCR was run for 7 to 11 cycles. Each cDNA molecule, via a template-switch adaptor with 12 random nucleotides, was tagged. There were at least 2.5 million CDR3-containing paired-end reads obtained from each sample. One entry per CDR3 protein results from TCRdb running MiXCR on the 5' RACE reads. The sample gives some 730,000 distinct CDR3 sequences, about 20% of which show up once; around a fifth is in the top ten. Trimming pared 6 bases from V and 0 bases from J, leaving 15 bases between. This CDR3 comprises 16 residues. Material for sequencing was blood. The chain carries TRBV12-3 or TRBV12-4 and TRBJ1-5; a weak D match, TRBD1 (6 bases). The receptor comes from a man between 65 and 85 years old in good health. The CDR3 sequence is CASRPGTPHSNQPQHF. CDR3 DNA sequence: TGTGCCAGCAGGCCCGGGACACCTCATAGCAATCAGCCCCAGCATTTT.